This TCR beta chain comes out of a study of cytomegalovirus exposure and HLA in healthy donors. The PCR contained 60 Vbeta and 13 Jbeta primers. Sequencing was performed with immunoSEQ multiplex PCR; in TCRdb, only in-frame clones are kept and a portion is missing. The sample lists over 110,000 clones, about four fifths occurring once. This sequence was found in a woman aged 40 to 50 in good health and CMV-seropositive. Source material: PBMCs.

The CDR3 DNA follows: TGTGCCAGTACTAGGCGGCTGGGTCGGGGCACTGAAGCTTTCTTT. Amino acids: CASTRRLGRGTEAFF. This chain uses TRBV6-5 with TRBJ1-1, with D hard to call. Trimming took off 9 bases at V and 4 bases at J, with 21 bases between the two ends. CDR1 MNHEY and CDR2 SVGAGI come from the germline V gene. The CDR3 totals 15 residues.